Following are 2 T cell receptor beta chains from one sample sequenced in a study of blood T cell repertoires in COVID-19. Clones were read by immunoSEQ multiplex PCR, and TCRdb kept only the in-frame ones, dropping some. This table holds 150,000 to 200,000 clones, approximately 78% found once. The sample consisted of peripheral blood. These receptors were collected from a human donor in a cohort sampled during active COVID-19.

The chain has TRBV3-1 (or the pseudogene TRBV3-2) and TRBJ2-3; 10 positions match TRBD1. The CDR3 spans 15 residues. With 5 bases clipped from V and 4 bases from J, the junction kept 6 bases outside the gene matches. Germline V gene sequence: CDR1 LGHDT, CDR2 YNNKEL (reference sequence). CDR3 bases: TGTGCCAGCAGCGTGGGGACAGGGGATTCAGATACGCAGTATTTT. The encoded protein is CASSVGTGDSDTQYF.

V and J are TRBV25-1 and TRBJ2-3; 11 nucleotides align to TRBD2. Germline CDR1 and CDR2: MGHDK and SYGVNS. Unmatched junction bases numbered 7, after V lost 7 bases and J lost 4 bases. CDR3 length equals 15 residues. Here the CDR3 reads CASKPTSGGPDTQYF. The CDR3 DNA reads as TGTGCCAGCAAGCCCACTAGCGGGGGCCCAGATACGCAGTATTTT.